Detailed here is one T cell receptor beta chain. The target of this receptor is not known. Base quality data are lacking; no much larger clone is found one base away. The data derive from a study of CD8+ T cells in alopecia areata (dated by TCRdb to 2016 to 2019). About the full investigation: In both human patients and the C3H/HeJ mouse model, the study applied high-throughput TCRbeta sequencing to look at T cell clonal expansion in alopecia areata. Scalp tissue and sorted CD4+ and CD8+ peripheral blood T cells from patchy and totalis/universalis alopecia areata patients and from healthy controls were covered by human TCRbeta sequencing. Clonality in the scalp was compared among normal scalp (n=4), patchy alopecia areata scalp (n=8), and alopecia totalis/universalis scalp (n=8). The RNA source kit depended on sample type: the PAXgene miRNA kit for fixed scalp, the miRNeasy kit for PBMCs, and the RNeasy kit for mouse skin. Amplification of TCRbeta CDR3 regions was done by immunoSEQ multiplex PCR using 35 Vbeta forward primers and 13 Jbeta reverse primers.

Overall study outcomes, separate from this receptor: Compared with normal scalp, lesional scalp, particularly in alopecia totalis/universalis, had higher clonality and more expanded CD8+ clones, which suggests antigenic drive. TCR sequences shared between patients were less clear than in mice, possibly partly because of HLA diversity in the patient population. Unlike mouse skin, which is dominated by gammadelta T cells, normal human skin has resident alphabeta T cells that are also sequenced, and this complicates analysis of the scalp TCR repertoire.

The CDR3 runs 13 residues from the cysteine to the phenylalanine. The DNA shown is the 39-base CDR3, in frame from base 1. The germline V gene gives CDR1 as SGHVS and CDR2 as FQNEAQ. V is pared back by 1 base and J by 7 bases, with 8 bases lying between the germline termini. Library prep was done by the immunoSEQ multiplex PCR assay. RNA was extracted from all samples and reverse transcribed into cDNA as template for TCR sequencing. SuperScript III was used for first-strand cDNA synthesis, primed with a 2:1 mix of oligo-dT and random hexamers. A synthetic immune receptor repertoire was used to assess amplification bias, and residual bias was removed computationally. The paper's processing steps were these. Raw reads were preprocessed to remove errors, and CDR3 was defined by IMGT conventions from the conserved cysteine to phenylalanine. Clonality was calculated as 1 minus Shannon entropy normalized by log2 of the number of productive unique TCRs. Scalp TCRbeta sequences were cross-referenced with sorted blood CD4 and CD8 repertoires so that the CD4 or CD8 identity of scalp clones could be inferred. TCRdb took this table from immuneACCESS and kept in-frame rearrangements with V and J called. Such tables lack part of the clones; where checked against another copy, unresolved V genes explain under half of the gap, and the rest is unexplained. V, J and clone size are taken as reported in that table, and D and trimming were inferred from the DNA itself. For this sample there are about 20,000 clones; approximately 59% appear just once. The ten largest make up 4.5% of the sample.

In a handful of patients from the biomarker study, an additional sort separated CD25+CD127- cells out of the CD4+ cells. Lesional scalp punch biopsies and peripheral blood were obtained from alopecia areata patients. PBMCs were isolated by density centrifugation and stained for CD3, CD4 and CD8, and CD4+ and CD8+ T cells were sorted on a FACSAria. Untreated alopecia areata patients were recruited as part of a multicenter biomarker study. Input material: CD4+ Tregs sorted from blood. The chain is assembled from TRBV7-8 and TRBJ1-5, with an unclear D gene assignment. This TCR derives from a human donor with alopecia areata. The CDR3 region has the sequence CASSLDHKQPQHF. The DNA sequence is given as TGTGCCAGCAGCTTAGACCATAAACAGCCCCAGCATTTT.